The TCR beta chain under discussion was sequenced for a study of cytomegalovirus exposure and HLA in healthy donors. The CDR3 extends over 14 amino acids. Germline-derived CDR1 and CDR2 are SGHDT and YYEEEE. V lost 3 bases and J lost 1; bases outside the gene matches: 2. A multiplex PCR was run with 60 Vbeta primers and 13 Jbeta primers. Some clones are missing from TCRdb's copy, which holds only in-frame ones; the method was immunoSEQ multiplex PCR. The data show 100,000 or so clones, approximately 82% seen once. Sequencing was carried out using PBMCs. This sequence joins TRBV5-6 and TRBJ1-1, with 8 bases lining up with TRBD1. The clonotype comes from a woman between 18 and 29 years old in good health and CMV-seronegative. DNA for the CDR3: TGTGCCAGCAGCTGGGACAGGACGAACACTGAAGCTTTCTTT. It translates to CASSWDRTNTEAFF.